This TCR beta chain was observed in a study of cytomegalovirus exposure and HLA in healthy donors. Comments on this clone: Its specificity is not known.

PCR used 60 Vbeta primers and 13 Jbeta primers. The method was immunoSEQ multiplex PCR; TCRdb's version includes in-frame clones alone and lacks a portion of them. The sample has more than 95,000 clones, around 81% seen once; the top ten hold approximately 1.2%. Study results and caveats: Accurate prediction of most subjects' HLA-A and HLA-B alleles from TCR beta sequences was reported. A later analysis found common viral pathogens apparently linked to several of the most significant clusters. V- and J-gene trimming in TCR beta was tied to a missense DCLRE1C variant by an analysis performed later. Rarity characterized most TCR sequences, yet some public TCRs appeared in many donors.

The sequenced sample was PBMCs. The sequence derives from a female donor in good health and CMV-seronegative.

CDR3 in DNA: TGTGCCAGCAGCATCCGTGGGGGCGGGGGACTGCGAGAGACCCAGTACTTC. Its protein is CASSIRGGGGLRETQYF. This sequence joins TRBV9 and TRBJ2-5; D is perhaps TRBD2 (7 bases). V lost 4 bases, J lost 4 bases, and 23 bases lay in between. The CDR3 contains 17 residues. Germline V gene data show CDR1 as SGDLS and CDR2 as YYNGEE. The full variable domain, rest sourced from reference TRBV9 and TRBJ2-5, is DSGVTQTPKHLITATGQRVTLRCSPRSGDLSVYWYQQSLDQGLQFLIQYYNGEERAKGNILERFSAQQFPDLHSELNLSSLELGDSALYFCASSIRGGGGLRETQYFGPGTRLLVL.